This T cell receptor (beta chain) was obtained from a study of CD8+ T cells in alopecia areata. Study results and caveats: The study found that many expanded lesional clones persisted in scalp and blood during tofacitinib. Whereas mice showed it more clearly, TCR sharing across patients was murkier, possibly because of HLA. The treated group had a single nonresponder, limiting CD8+ expansion-response conclusions. Clonality was higher in lesional than normal scalp, especially in alopecia totalis/universalis.

CDR1 and CDR2 (germline): MNHEY, SMNVEV (reference sequence). This CDR3 spans 15 amino acids. The V and J ends lost 6 bases and 4 bases respectively, with 16 bases between them. As for this clone: No antigen is known for it.

The treatment is: oral pan-JAK inhibitor, 5-10 mg twice daily. Sequencing templates came from extracted RNA that was reverse transcribed into cDNA. TCRdb's copy holds only in-frame clones and misses some; the assay was immunoSEQ multiplex PCR. The table includes 95,000 to 150,000 clones, about 50% detected once. This sample comprised CD4+ T cells sorted from blood, obtained at week 4, from a patient treated with tofacitinib. V usage is TRBV27 and J usage is TRBJ2-1, with D perhaps matching TRBD2 (5 bases). This receptor was taken from a human donor with alopecia areata. In DNA form, the CDR3 reads TGTGCCAGCAGACGATCGAGGGTGGAGTACAATGAGCAGTTCTTC. This encodes CASRRSRVEYNEQFF.